This record covers a single T cell receptor (beta chain). Its antigen is currently unknown. No DNA is shown, since the ends of the CDR3 on it are uncertain; the CDR3 is the one TCRdb lists. Patients having uncontrolled infection, another autoimmune disease, pregnancy or lactation were not included. Clinical symptoms, serum thyroxine, TRAb, thyroid ultrasound and orbital computed tomography informed diagnoses. The data are from a study of T cells in Graves' hyperthyroidism and ophthalmopathy. Broader study findings: Researchers found most expanded thyroid clonotypes above 0.001 in blood as well. Ophthalmopathy was model-predicted a median approximately six months pre-onset.

Germline-derived CDR1 and CDR2 are ENHRY and SYGVKD. The CDR3 adds up to 22 amino acids, both ends counted. RNA transcripts provided the source from which TCR beta CDR3 regions were amplified. RT-PCR in the first round (using the HTBI primer set) targeted the TCR CDR3. TCRdb passed the multiplex PCR reads through MiXCR, listing each CDR3 protein once. The sample includes 660,000 or so distinct CDR3 sequences, over 40% of them seen just once. The TCR comes from an adult man with Graves' disease, either hyperthyroidism or ophthalmopathy (not recorded which). The chain has TRBV10-3 and TRBJ2-7; the table's TRBD1 call for D was not verified on the DNA. Material for sequencing was peripheral blood or thyroid tissue (not recorded which). CDR3 region: CAISEQGRGANVLTFGAGEQYF.